This record looks at one T cell receptor beta chain sequence and its context. Measured with immunoSEQ multiplex PCR; TCRdb has only the in-frame clones, and not every one. The table has about 120,000 clones, more than 85% seen once; the top ten hold around 2.5%. The germline CDR1 and CDR2 sequences are SGHAT and FQNNGV. Trimming left V 5 bases short and J 9 bases short, with 19 bases between. The CDR3 runs 14 residues. The record originates from a study of control samples from healthy donors and cancer patients. This receptor was obtained from a man aged 25-40 years in good health. Sequenced: blood. The V and J genes are TRBV11-2 and TRBJ1-1, with D tentatively TRBD1 (6 bases). The CDR3 sequence: CASSTATYRDKAFF. The DNA for the CDR3 is TGTGCCAGCAGCACCGCTACTTACCGGGACAAAGCTTTCTTT.